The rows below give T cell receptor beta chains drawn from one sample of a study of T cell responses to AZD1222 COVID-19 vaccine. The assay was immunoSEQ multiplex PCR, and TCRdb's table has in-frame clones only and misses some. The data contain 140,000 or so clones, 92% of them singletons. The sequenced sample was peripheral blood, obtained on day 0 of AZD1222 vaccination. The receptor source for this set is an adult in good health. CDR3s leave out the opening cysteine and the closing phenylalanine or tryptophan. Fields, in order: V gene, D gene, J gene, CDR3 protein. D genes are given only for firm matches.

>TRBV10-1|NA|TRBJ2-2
ASSGRVTGELF
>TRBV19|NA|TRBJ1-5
ASTQGSLINQPQH
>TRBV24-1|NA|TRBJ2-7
ATSDFERTEDSYEQY
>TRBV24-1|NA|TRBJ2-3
ATSDLLSSTDTQY
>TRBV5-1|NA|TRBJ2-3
ASSEQSDTQY
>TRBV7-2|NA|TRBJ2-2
ASSHTFPSTTGELF
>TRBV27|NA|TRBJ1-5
ASSLSNDNQPQH
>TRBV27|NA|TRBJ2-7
ASSLNPGIYEQY
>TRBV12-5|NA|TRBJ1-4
ASGHGQQLF
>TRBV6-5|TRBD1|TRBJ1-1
ASSPRTGRVEAF
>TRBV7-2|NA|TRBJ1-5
ASSLARSQEAQH
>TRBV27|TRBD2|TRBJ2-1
ASSRQRGTYNEQF
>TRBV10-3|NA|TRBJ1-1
AISDQKSEAF
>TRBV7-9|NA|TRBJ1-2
ASSLPRDPLSYGYT
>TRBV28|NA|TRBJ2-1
ASSLTPSSYNEQF
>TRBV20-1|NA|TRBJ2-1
SALREREQF
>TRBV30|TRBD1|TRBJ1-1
AWSVRKRGPAF
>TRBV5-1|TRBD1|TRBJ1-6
ASSLDRGDSPLH
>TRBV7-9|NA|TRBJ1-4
ASSLGTRNEKLF
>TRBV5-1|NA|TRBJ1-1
ASSLDRGWYTEAF
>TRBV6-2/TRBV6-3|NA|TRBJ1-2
ASSYPVWGAGDGYT
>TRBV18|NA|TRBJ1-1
ASSSGGDTEAF
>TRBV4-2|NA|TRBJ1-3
ASSPDGGFGNTIY
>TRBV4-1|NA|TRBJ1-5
ASSQQDGSNQPQH
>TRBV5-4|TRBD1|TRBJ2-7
ASSSWDRDEQY
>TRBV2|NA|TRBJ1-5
ASSRTTGNQPQH
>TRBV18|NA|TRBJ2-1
ASSPQPGLNEQF
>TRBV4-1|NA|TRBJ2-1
ASSQDRLNTGLEQF
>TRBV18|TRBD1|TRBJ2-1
ASSPPKTGAVYNEQF
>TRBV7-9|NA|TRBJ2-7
ASSFAGTGAYEQY
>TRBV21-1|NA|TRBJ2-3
ASSKDILLDSGERTSGGDTQY
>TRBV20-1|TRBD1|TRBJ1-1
SASGTDEAF
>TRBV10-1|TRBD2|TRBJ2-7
ASGETSGKNEQY
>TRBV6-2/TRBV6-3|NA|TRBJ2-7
ASSYERTSREEQY
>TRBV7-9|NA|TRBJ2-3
ASSLVAADTQY
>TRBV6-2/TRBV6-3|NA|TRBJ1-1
ASSRIPTGSGAF
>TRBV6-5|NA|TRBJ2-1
ASTAEYNEQF
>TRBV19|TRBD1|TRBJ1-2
ASSIGGQGNYGYT
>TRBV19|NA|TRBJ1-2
ASSIRQYGYT
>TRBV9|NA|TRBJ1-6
ASSEDGPPLH
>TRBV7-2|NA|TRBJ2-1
ASSLVSGKSSYNEQF
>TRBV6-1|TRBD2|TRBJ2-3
ASSEGLAGAQDTQY
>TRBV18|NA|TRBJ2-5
ASSPGEKETQY
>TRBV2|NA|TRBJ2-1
ASSAGQRNEQF
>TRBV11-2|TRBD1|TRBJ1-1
ASSPLSGQGDTEAF
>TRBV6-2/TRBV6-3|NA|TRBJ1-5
ASSYAQGLGNQPQH
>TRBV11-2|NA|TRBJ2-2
ASSLGITGELF
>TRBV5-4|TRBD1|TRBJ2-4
ASSHGRDRGSKNIQY
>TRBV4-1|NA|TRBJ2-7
ASSQVSGSQYEQY
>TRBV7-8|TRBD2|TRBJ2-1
ASSLVFGGSNLRNEQF
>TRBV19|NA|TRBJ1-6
ASRQGPGPMADSPLH
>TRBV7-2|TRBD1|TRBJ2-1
ASSPAGGYNEQF
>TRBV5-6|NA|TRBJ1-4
ASSRTVGNEKLF
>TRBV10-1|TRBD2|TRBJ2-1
ASSESTRAGGPGEQF
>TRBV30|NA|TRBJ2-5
AWSRTFIGETQY
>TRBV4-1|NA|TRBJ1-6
ASSLFRGAYNSPLH
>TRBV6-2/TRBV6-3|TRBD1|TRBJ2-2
ASSLQGADTGELF
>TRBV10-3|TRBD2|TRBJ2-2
AIRGLGNTGELF
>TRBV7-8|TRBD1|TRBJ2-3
ASQGQAQSADTQY